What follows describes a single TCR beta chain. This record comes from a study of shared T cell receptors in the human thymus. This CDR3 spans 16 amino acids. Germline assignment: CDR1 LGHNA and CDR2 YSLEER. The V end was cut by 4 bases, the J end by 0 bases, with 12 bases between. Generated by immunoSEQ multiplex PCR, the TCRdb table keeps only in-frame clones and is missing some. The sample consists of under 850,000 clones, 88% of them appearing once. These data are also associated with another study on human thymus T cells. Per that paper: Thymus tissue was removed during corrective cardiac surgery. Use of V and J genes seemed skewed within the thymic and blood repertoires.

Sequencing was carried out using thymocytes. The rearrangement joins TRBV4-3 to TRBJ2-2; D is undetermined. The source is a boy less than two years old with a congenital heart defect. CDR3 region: CASSPSRRTNTGELFF. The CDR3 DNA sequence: TGCGCCAGCAGCCCCTCTAGGAGAACGAACACCGGGGAGCTGTTTTTT.